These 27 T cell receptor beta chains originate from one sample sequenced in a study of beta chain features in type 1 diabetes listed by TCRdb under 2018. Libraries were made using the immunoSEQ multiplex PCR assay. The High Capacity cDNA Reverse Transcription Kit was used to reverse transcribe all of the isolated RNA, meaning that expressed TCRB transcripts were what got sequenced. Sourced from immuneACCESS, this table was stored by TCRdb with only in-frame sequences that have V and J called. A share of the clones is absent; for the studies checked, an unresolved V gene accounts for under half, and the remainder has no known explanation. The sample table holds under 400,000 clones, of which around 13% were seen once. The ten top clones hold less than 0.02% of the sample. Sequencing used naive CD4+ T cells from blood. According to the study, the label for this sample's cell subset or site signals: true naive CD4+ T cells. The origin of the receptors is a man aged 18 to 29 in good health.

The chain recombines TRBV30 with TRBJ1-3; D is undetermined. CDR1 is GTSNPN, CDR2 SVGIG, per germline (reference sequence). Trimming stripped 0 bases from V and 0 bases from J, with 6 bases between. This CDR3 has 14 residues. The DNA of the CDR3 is TGTGCCTGGAGTGTTTTACTCTCTGGAAACACCATATATTTT. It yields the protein CAWSVLLSGNTIYF.

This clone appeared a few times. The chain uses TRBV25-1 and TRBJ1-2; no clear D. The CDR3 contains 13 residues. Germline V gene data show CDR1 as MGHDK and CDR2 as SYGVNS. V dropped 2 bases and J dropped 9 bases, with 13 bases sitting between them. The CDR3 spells CASSEAIFRSYTF. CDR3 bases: TGTGCCAGCAGTGAAGCCATCTTCAGGAGCTACACCTTC.

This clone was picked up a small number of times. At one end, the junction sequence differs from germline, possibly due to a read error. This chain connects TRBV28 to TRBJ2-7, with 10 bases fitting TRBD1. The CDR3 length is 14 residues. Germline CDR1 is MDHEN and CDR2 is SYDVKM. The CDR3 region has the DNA TGTGCCAGCAGTATATGGGACAGGGGCTACGAGCAGTACTTC. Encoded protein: CASSIWDRGYEQYF.

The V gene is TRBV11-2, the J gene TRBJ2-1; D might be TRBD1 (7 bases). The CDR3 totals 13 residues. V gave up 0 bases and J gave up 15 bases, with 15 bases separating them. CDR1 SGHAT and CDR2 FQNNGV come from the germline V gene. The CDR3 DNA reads TGTGCCAGCAGCTTAGATCTAGGGAGGACAGGGTTCTTC. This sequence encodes CASSLDLGRTGFF.

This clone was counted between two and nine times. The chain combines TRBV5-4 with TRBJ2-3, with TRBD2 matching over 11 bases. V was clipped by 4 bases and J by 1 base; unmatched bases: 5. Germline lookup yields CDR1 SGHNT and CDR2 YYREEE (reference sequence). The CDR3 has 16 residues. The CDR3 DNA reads TGTGCCAGCAGCCCGACGGGACTAGCGGGCACAGATACGCAGTATTTT. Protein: CASSPTGLAGTDTQYF.

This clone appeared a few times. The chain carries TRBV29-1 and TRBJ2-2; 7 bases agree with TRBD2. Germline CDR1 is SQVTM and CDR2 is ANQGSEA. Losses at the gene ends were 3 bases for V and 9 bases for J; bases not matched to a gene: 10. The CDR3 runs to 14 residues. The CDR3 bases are TGCAGCGTTGAGTGGGGGGGACTTGGCCGGGAGCTGTTTTTT. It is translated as CSVEWGGLGRELFF.

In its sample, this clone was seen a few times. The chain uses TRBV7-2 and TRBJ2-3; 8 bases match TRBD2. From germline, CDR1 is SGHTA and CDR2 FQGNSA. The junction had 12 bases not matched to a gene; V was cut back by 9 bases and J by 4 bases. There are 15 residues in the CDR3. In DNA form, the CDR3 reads TGTGCCAGTACCCCGGGACTAGGGAGGGCAGATACGCAGTATTTT. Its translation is CASTPGLGRADTQYF. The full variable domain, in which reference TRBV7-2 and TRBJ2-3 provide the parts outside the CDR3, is GAGVSQSPSNKVTEKGKDVELRCDPISGHTALYWYRQSLGQGLEFLIYFQGNSAPDKSGLPSDRFSAERTGGSVSTLTIQRTQQEDSAVYLCASTPGLGRADTQYFGPGTRLTVL.

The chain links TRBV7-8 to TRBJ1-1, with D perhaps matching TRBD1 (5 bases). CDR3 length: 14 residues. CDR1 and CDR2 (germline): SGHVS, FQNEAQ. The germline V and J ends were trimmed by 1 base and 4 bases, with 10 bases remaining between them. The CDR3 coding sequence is TGTGCCAGCAGCTTAGTTGGGGGGTCCACTGAAGCTTTCTTT. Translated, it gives CASSLVGGSTEAFF.

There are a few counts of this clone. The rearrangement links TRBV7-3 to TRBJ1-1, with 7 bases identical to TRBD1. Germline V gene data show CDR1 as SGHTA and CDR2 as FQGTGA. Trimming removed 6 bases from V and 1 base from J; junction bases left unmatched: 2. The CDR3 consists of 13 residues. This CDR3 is CASRQGGNTEAFF. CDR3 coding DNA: TGTGCCAGCAGGCAGGGGGGGAACACTGAAGCTTTCTTT.

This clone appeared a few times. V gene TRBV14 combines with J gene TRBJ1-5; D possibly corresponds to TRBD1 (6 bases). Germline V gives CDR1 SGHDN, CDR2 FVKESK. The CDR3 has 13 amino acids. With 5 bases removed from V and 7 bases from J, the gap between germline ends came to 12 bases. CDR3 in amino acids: CASSTGLQQPQHF. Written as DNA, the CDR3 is TGTGCCAGCAGCACAGGGCTTCAACAGCCCCAGCATTTT.

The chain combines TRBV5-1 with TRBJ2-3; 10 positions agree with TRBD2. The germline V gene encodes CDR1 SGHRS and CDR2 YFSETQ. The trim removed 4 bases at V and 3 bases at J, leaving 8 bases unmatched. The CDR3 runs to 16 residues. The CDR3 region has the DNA TGCGCCAGCAGCAAACCGGGACTAGCGACAACAGATACGCAGTATTTT. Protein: CASSKPGLATTDTQYF.

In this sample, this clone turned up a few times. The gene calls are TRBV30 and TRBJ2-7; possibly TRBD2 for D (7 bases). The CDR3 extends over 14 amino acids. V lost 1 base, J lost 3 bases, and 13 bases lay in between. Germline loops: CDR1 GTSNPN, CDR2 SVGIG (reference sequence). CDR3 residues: CAWSDGGGIYEQYF. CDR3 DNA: TGTGCCTGGAGTGACGGCGGGGGCATCTACGAGCAGTACTTC.

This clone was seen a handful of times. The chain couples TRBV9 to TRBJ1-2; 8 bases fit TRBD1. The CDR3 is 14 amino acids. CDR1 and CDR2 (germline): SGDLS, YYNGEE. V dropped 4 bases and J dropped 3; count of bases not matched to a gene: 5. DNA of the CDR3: TGTGCCAGCAGCCCTTCGACAGGGGACTATGGCTACACCTTC. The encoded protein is CASSPSTGDYGYTF.

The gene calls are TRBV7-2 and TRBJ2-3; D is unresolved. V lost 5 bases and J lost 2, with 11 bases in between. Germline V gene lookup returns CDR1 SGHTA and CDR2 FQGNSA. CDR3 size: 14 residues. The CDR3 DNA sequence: TGTGCCAGCAGCCTCAGGTTAAACACAGATACGCAGTATTTT. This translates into CASSLRLNTDTQYF.

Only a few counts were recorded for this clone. The CDR3 region has the DNA TGTGCCAGCAGGACAGGCGACGCGACAGATACGCAGTATTTT. The encoded protein is CASRTGDATDTQYF. The V gene is TRBV19, the J gene TRBJ2-3, with TRBD1 matching over 7 bases. V gave up 9 bases and J gave up 3 bases; unmatched junction bases: 9. The CDR3 runs to 14 residues. CDR1 and CDR2 from the germline V gene are LNHDA and SQIVND (reference sequence).

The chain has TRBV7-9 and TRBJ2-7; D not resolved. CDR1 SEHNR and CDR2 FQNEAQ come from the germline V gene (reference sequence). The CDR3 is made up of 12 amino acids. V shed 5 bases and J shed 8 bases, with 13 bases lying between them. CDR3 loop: CASSVSVTQQYF. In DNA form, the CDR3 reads TGTGCCAGCAGCGTTAGTGTCACTCAGCAGTACTTC.

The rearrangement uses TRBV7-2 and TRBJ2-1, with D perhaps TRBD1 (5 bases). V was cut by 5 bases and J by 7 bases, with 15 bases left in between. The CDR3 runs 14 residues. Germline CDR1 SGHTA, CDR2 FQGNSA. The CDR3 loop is CASSPTSGFNEQFF. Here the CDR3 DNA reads TGTGCCAGCAGCCCGACGTCAGGGTTTAATGAGCAGTTCTTC.

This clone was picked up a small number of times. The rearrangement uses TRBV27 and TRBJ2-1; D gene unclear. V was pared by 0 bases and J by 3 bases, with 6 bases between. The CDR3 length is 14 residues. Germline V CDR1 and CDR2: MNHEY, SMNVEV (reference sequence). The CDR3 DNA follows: TGTGCCAGCAGTTTATCGAACAGCTACAATGAGCAGTTCTTC. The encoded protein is CASSLSNSYNEQFF.

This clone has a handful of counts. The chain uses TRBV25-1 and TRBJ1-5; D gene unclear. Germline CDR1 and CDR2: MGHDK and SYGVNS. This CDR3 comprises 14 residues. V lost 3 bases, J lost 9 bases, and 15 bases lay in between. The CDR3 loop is CASSEANGSGPQHF. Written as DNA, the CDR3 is TGTGCCAGCAGTGAGGCTAACGGCAGCGGGCCCCAGCATTTT.

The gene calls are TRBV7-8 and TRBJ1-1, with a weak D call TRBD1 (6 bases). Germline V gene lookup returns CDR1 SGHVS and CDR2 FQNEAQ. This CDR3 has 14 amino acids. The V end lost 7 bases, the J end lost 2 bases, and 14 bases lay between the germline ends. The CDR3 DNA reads TGTGCCAGCATCCCGGGACACGCAAACACTGAAGCTTTCTTT. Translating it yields CASIPGHANTEAFF.

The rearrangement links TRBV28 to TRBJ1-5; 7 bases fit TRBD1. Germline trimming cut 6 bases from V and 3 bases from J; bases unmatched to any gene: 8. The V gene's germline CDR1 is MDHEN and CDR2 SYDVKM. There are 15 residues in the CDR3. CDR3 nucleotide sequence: TGTGCCAGCAGCCTCCGGGACAGCTTCAATCAGCCCCAGCATTTT. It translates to CASSLRDSFNQPQHF.

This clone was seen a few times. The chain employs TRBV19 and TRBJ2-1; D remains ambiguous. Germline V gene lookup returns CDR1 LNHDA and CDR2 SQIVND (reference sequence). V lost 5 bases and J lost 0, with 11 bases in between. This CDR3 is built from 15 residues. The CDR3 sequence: CASSPRVSSYNEQFF. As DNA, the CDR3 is TGTGCCAGTAGTCCTCGCGTGAGCTCCTACAATGAGCAGTTCTTC.

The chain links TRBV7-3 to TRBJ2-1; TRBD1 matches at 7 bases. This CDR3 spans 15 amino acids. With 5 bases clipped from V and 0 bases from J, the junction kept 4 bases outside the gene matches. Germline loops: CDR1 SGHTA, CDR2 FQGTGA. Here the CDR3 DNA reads TGTGCCAGCAGCCCGGGACAGATCTCCTACAATGAGCAGTTCTTC. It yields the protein CASSPGQISYNEQFF.

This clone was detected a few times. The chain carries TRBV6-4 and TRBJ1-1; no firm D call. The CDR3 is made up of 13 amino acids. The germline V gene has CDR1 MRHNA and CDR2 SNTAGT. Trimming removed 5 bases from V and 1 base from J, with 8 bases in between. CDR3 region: CASSLYGNTEAFF. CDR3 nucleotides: TGTGCCAGCAGTCTTTACGGGAACACTGAAGCTTTCTTT.

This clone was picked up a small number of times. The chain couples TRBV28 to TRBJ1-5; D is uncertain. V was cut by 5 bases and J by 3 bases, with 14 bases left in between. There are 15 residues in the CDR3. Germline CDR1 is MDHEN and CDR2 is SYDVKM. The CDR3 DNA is TGTGCCAGCAGTCCGGGCGGGGTTAACAATCAGCCCCAGCATTTT. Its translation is CASSPGGVNNQPQHF.

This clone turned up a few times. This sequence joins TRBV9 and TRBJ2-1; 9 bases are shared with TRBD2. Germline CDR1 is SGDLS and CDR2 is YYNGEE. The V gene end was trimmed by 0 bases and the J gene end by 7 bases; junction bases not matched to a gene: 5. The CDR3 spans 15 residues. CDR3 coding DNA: TGTGCCAGCAGCGTAGAACTAGCGGGTTCGAATGAGCAGTTCTTC. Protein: CASSVELAGSNEQFF.

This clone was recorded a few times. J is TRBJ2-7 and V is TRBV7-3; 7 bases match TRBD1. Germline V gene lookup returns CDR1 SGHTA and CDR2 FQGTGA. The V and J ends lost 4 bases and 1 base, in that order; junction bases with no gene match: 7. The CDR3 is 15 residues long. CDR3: CASSSPTGASYEQYF. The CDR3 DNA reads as TGTGCCAGCAGCTCCCCCACAGGGGCATCCTACGAGCAGTACTTC.